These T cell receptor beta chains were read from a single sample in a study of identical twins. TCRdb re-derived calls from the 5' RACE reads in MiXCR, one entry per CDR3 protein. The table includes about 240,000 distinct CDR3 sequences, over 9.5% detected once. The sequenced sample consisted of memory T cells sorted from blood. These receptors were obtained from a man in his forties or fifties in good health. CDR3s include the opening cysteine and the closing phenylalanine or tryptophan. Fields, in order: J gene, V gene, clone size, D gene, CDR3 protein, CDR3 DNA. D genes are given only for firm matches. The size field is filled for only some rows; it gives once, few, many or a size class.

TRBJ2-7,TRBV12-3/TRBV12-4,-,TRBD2,CASSPGRGGVYEQYF,TGTGCCAGCAGCCCCGGCCGGGGAGGGGTCTACGAGCAGTACTTC
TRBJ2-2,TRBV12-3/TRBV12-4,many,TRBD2,CASSLSSGGPPGELFF,TGTGCCAGCAGTTTATCGAGCGGGGGGCCCCCCGGGGAGCTGTTTTTT
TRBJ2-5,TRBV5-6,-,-,CASSWRLAETQYF,TGTGCCAGCAGCTGGAGGCTGGCGGAGACCCAGTACTTC
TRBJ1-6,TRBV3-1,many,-,CASSQRLGRTNSPLHF,TGTGCCAGCAGCCAAAGATTAGGGCGAACGAATTCACCCCTCCACTTT
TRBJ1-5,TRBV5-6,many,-,CASSRSDTNSNQPQHF,TGTGCCAGCAGCAGATCAGACACAAATAGCAATCAGCCCCAGCATTTT
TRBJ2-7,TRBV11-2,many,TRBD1,CASSLDPWTGDEQYF,TGTGCCAGCAGCTTAGATCCGTGGACAGGAGACGAGCAGTACTTC
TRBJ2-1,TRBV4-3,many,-,CASSQGARVNEQFF,TGCGCCAGCAGCCAAGGGGCCAGGGTAAATGAGCAGTTCTTC
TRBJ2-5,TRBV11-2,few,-,CASSPWMTSPQETQYF,TGTGCCAGCAGCCCCTGGATGACAAGCCCCCAAGAGACCCAGTACTTC
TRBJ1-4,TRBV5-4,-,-,CASSLGGWTLRATNEKLFF,TGTGCCAGCAGCTTGGGTGGGTGGACCCTCCGTGCAACTAATGAAAAACTGTTTTTT
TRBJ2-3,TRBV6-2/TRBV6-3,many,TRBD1,CASSEQGNADTQYF,TGTGCCAGCAGCGAACAGGGGAACGCAGATACGCAGTATTTT
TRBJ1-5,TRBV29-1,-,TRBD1,CSLCVGTGDQPQHF,TGCAGCCTCTGCGTTGGGACAGGGGACCAGCCCCAGCATTTT
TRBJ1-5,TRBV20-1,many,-,CSARGGGPGAGQPQHF,TGCAGTGCTAGAGGGGGGGGCCCGGGGGCAGGTCAGCCCCAGCATTTT
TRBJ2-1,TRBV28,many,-,CASSSFRGGFF,TGTGCCAGCAGTTCCTTCCGAGGCGGGTTCTTC
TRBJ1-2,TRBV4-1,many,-,CASGTRRHGYTF,TGCGCCAGCGGGACTCGGCGCCATGGCTACACCTTC
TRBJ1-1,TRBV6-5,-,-,CASSYVSGHTEAFF,TGTGCCAGCAGTTACGTTTCAGGCCACACTGAAGCTTTCTTT
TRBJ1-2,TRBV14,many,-,CASSRLPGAGYGYTF,TGTGCCAGCAGCCGCCTTCCGGGGGCAGGATATGGCTACACCTTC
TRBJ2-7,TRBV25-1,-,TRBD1,CASSAYRGGEQYF,TGTGCCAGCAGTGCATACAGGGGTGGCGAGCAGTACTTC
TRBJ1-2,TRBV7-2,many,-,CASSADSYGYTF,TGTGCCAGCAGCGCGGACAGCTATGGCTACACCTTC
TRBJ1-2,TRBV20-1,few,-,CSAIAGDTANYGYTF,TGCAGTGCTATAGCCGGGGACACCGCTAACTATGGCTACACCTTC
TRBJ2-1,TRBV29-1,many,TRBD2,CSASGSYNEQFF,TGCAGCGCTAGCGGATCCTACAATGAGCAGTTCTTC
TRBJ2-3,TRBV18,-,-,CASSPSGAATDTQYF,TGTGCCAGCTCACCTTCAGGGGCCGCCACCGATACGCAGTATTTT
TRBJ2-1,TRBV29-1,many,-,CSVEEATNEQFF,TGCAGCGTTGAGGAGGCCACAAATGAGCAGTTCTTC
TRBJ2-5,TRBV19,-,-,CASSIVAGETQYF,TGTGCCAGTAGTATAGTTGCTGGGGAGACCCAGTACTTC
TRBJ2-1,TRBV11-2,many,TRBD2,CASSLDGGAYNEQFF,TGTGCCAGCAGCTTAGACGGGGGGGCCTACAATGAGCAGTTCTTC
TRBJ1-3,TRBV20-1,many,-,CSAPGPPAGNTIYF,TGCAGTGCGCCGGGACCCCCGGCTGGAAACACCATATATTTT
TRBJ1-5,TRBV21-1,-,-,CASSKRPPGQGYSNQPQHF,TGTGCCAGCAGCAAACGCCCCCCGGGACAGGGTTATAGCAATCAGCCCCAGCATTTT
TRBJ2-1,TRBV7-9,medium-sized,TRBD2,CASRDSGTSNEQFF,TGTGCCAGCAGAGACTCCGGGACTAGCAATGAGCAGTTCTTC
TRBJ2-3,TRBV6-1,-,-,CATSDWGGSNTQYF,TGTGCCACCAGTGATTGGGGGGGCAGCAATACGCAGTATTTT
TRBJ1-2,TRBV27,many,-,CASSLSGGPGGYTF,TGTGCCAGCAGTTTATCTGGCGGGCCTGGGGGCTACACCTTC
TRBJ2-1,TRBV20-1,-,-,CSASLNEQFF,TGCAGTGCTAGCCTCAATGAGCAGTTCTTC
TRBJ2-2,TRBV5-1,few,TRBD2,CASSPGTNRPGELFF,TGCGCCAGCAGTCCCGGGACTAACCGGCCCGGGGAGCTGTTTTTT
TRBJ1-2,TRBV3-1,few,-,CASSQRTALNYGYTF,TGTGCCAGCAGCCAAAGGACAGCTCTAAACTATGGCTACACCTTC
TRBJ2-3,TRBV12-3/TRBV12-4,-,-,CASSQTTRADTQYF,TGTGCCAGCAGCCAGACGACTAGGGCAGATACGCAGTATTTT
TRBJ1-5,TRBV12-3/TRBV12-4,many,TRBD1,CASSTGLTGGYQPQHF,TGTGCCAGCAGCACCGGACTGACAGGGGGCTATCAGCCCCAGCATTTT
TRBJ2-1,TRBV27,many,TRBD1,CASSLRGPYYYNEQFF,TGTGCCAGCAGTCTCAGGGGGCCCTATTACTACAATGAGCAGTTCTTC
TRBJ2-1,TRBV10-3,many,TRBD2,CAISWGGTGSEQFF,TGTGCCATCAGTTGGGGGGGTACGGGTAGTGAGCAGTTCTTC
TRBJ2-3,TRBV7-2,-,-,CASRLLSDTQYF,TGTGCCAGCCGCCTCCTCTCCGATACGCAGTATTTT